Below are 12 T cell receptor beta chains sequenced from a single sample in a study of blood T cell repertoires in COVID-19. Repertoires were generated with immunoSEQ multiplex PCR, while TCRdb's copy carries only in-frame clones and drops some. This sample yields approximately 280,000 clones, of which around 89% are seen a single time; approximately 13% belongs to the top ten. Sequencing input: peripheral blood. The source of these receptors is a woman in her sixties or seventies with acute or convalescent COVID-19.

The gene calls are TRBV18 and TRBJ2-1; D is possibly TRBD1 (5 bases). Germline CDR1 reads KGHSH; CDR2 reads LQKENI. This CDR3 has 12 amino acids. V lost 0 bases and J lost 16, with 13 bases in between. The CDR3 sequence is CASSPPPGQIFF. The CDR3 DNA sequence: TGTGCCAGCTCACCACCCCCAGGGCAGATCTTCTTC.

The V call is TRBV9, the J call TRBJ2-7; 9 nucleotides match TRBD1. The CDR3 contains 15 residues. CDR1 is SGDLS, CDR2 YYNGEE, per germline. After removal of 2 bases from V and 2 bases from J, the junction contained 5 bases not matched to a gene. CDR3 nucleotides: TGTGCCAGCAGCGTCACAGGGGGCCCCACCTACGAGCAGTACTTC. It encodes CASSVTGGPTYEQYF.

There are a few counts of this clone. Other nucleotide sequences in the sample specify the same CDR3. This chain uses TRBV7-9 with TRBJ1-2; D perhaps matches TRBD1 (5 bases). Germline CDR1 is SEHNR and CDR2 is FQNEAQ (reference sequence). The CDR3 sequence is 14 residues long. The germline V and J ends were trimmed by 1 base and 2 bases, with 8 bases remaining between them. DNA of the CDR3: TGTGCCAGCAGCTTAGGTGCAGGGAACTATGGCTACACCTTC. Amino acid sequence: CASSLGAGNYGYTF. Variable domain in full (rest from reference TRBV7-9 and TRBJ1-2): DTGVSQNPRHKITKRGQNVTFRCDPISEHNRLYWYRQTLGQGPEFLTYFQNEAQLEKSRLLSDRFSAERPKGSFSTLEIQRTEQGDSAMYLCASSLGAGNYGYTFGSGTRLTVV.

V gene TRBV9 combines with J gene TRBJ2-2; tentative D call: TRBD2 (5 bases). Germline CDR1 is SGDLS and CDR2 is YYNGEE. The CDR3 extends over 14 amino acids. The V gene lost 0 bases and the J gene lost 9 bases, with 12 bases spanning the gap. The DNA of the CDR3 is TGTGCCAGCAGCGTAGGGCCCTTCGGGAGGGAGCTGTTTTTT. This gives the protein CASSVGPFGRELFF.

In its sample, this clone was seen once. The chain couples TRBV19 to TRBJ2-1; TRBD2 might be the D (6 bases). Germline V CDR1 and CDR2: LNHDA, SQIVND (reference sequence). The CDR3 is 16 amino acids. V lost 1 base and J 4 bases, leaving 14 bases between the germline ends. The CDR3: CASSIVGGAPYNEQFF. The CDR3 nucleotides read TGTGCCAGTAGTATAGTAGGCGGGGCCCCTTACAATGAGCAGTTCTTC.

The V and J genes are TRBV6-5 and TRBJ2-7; possibly TRBD2 for D (5 bases). V lost 0 bases and J lost 4, with 7 bases in between. The CDR3 runs 13 residues. Germline V gives CDR1 MNHEY, CDR2 SVGAGI. The CDR3 region is CASSYSGVYEQYF. CDR3 bases: TGTGCCAGCAGTTACTCCGGGGTTTACGAGCAGTACTTC.

This chain connects TRBV4-1 to TRBJ2-1; tentative D call: TRBD1 (5 bases). The CDR3 length is 15 residues. Germline V gene lookup returns CDR1 MGHRA and CDR2 YSYEKL. Trimming took off 5 bases at V and 5 bases at J, with 16 bases between the two ends. The CDR3 sequence is CASSSFRAGDNEQFF. The CDR3 coding sequence is TGCGCCAGCAGCTCATTCAGGGCTGGGGACAATGAGCAGTTCTTC.

This chain links TRBV10-3 with TRBJ2-2; D is uncertain. The CDR3 length is 12 residues. The V gene's germline CDR1 is ENHRY and CDR2 SYGVKD. The V and J ends lost 8 bases and 1 base respectively, with 5 bases between them. This CDR3 is CAIAGNTGELFF. The CDR3 DNA follows: TGTGCCATCGCCGGGAACACCGGGGAGCTGTTTTTT.

The chain combines TRBV6-5 with TRBJ2-5, with 11 bases aligning to TRBD2. The CDR3 totals 16 residues. Per germline, CDR1 MNHEY and CDR2 SVGAGI. The junction had 8 bases not matched to a gene; V was cut back by 4 bases and J by 4 bases. In DNA form, the CDR3 reads TGTGCCAGCAGTTCTCTAGCGGGAGGTGGAGGAGAGACCCAGTACTTC. It translates to CASSSLAGGGGETQYF.

The gene calls are TRBV28 and TRBJ2-5, with 7 bases lining up with TRBD1. The CDR3 loop spans 15 amino acids. The V and J ends lost 4 bases and 0 bases, in that order; junction bases with no gene match: 5. Germline V lookup: CDR1 MDHEN, CDR2 SYDVKM. The CDR3 region is CASSSIGQDQETQYF. The CDR3 DNA is TGTGCCAGCAGTTCCATCGGACAGGACCAAGAGACCCAGTACTTC.

The rearrangement joins TRBV9 to TRBJ2-5, with 8 positions matching TRBD1. Germline lookup yields CDR1 SGDLS and CDR2 YYNGEE. V lost 0 bases to trimming and J lost 1 base; unmatched junction nucleotides: 11. The CDR3 has 18 residues. CDR3 region: CASSVASGAGTGQETQYF. In nucleotides, the CDR3 is TGTGCCAGCAGCGTAGCTAGTGGGGCCGGGACAGGCCAAGAGACCCAGTACTTC.

This clone was detected only once. The chain employs TRBV6-5 and TRBJ1-4, with a weak D call TRBD1 (5 bases). V lost 0 bases to trimming and J lost 6 bases, with 11 bases between them. The CDR3 totals 15 residues. Germline CDR1 is MNHEY and CDR2 is SVGAGI. CDR3 nucleotide sequence: TGTGCCAGCAGTTACTCCGCCGTAGGGGATGAAAAACTGTTTTTT. Translating gives CASSYSAVGDEKLFF.